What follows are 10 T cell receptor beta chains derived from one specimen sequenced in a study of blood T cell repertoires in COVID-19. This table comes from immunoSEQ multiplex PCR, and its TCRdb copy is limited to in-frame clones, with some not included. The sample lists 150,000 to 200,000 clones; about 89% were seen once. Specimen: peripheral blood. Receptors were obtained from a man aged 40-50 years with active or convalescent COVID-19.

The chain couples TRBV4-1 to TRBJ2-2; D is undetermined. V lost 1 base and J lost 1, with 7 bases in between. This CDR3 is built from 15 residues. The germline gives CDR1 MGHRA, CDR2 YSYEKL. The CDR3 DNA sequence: TGCGCCAGCAGCCAAGCTGGTAGGAACACCGGGGAGCTGTTTTTT. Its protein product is CASSQAGRNTGELFF.

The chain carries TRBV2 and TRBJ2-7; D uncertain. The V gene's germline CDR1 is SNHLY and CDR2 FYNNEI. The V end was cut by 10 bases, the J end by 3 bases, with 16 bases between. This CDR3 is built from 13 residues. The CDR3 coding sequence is TGTGCCATTGCTGACAATGACCACTACGAGCAGTACTTC. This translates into CAIADNDHYEQYF.

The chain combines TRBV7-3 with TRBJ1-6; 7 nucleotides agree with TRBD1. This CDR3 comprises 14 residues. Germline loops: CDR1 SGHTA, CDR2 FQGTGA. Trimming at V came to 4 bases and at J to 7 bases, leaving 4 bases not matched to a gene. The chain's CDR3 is CASSSQGGNSPLHF. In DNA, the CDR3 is TGTGCCAGCAGCTCCCAGGGGGGCAATTCACCCCTCCACTTT.

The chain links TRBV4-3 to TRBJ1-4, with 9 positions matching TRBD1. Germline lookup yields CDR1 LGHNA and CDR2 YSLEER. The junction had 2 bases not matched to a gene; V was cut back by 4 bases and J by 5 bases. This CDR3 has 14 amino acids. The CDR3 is CASSPGQGNEKLFF. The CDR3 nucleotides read TGCGCCAGCAGCCCTGGACAGGGGAATGAAAAACTGTTTTTT.

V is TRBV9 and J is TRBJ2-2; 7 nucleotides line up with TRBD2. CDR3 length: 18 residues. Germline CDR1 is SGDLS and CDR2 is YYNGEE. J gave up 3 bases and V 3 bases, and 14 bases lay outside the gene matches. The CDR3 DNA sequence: TGTGCCAGCAGCGGCGCATATGTGGGGGGGTACGACACCGGGGAGCTGTTTTTT. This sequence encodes CASSGAYVGGYDTGELFF. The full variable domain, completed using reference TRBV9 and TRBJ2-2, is DSGVTQTPKHLITATGQRVTLRCSPRSGDLSVYWYQQSLDQGLQFLIQYYNGEERAKGNILERFSAQQFPDLHSELNLSSLELGDSALYFCASSGAYVGGYDTGELFFGEGSRLTVL.

The CDR3 DNA follows: TGTGCCAGCAGGCCCATTCCGGGGTTGAAGTACGAGCAGTACTTC. Translating it yields CASRPIPGLKYEQYF. V gene TRBV11-2 combines with J gene TRBJ2-7; D perhaps matches TRBD2 (5 bases). Germline V gene data show CDR1 as SGHAT and CDR2 as FQNNGV. The CDR3 is made up of 15 amino acids. Trimming took 6 bases from V and 4 from J, leaving 19 bases between them.

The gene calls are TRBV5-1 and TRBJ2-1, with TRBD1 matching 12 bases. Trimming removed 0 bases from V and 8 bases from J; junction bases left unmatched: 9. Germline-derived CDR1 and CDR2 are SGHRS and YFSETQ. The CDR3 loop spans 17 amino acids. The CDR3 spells CASSLVYGTGGADEQFF. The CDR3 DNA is TGCGCCAGCAGCTTGGTGTACGGGACAGGGGGCGCGGATGAGCAGTTCTTC.

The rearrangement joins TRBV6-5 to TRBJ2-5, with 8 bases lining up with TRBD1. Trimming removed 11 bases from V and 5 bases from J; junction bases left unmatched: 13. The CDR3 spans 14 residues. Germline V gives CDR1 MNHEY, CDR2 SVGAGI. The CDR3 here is CAARRWTGSETQYF. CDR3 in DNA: TGTGCCGCCCGAAGATGGACAGGGTCGGAGACCCAGTACTTC.

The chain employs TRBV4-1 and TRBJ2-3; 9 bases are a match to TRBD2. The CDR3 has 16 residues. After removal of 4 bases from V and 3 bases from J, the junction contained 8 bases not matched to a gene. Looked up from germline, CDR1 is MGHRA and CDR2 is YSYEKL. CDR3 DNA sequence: TGCGCCAGCAGCCTACGGGCGGGGGGGCCGACAGATACGCAGTATTTT. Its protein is CASSLRAGGPTDTQYF.

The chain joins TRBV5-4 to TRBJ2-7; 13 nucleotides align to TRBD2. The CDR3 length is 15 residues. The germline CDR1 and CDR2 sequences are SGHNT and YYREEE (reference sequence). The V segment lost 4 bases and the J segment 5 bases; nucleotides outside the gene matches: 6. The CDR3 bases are TGTGCCAGCAGCACACTAGCGGGGGGGCCTGACGAGCAGTACTTC. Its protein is CASSTLAGGPDEQYF.